This entry is about one T cell receptor (beta chain). Antigen: not known. The treatment is: about 20 received Ad26.COV2.S at low or high dose, single or two shots; about 5 received placebo; per-sample allocation not given. Material that was analyzed had been drawn on day 63 after the first vaccine or placebo injection. Only in-frame clones appear in the TCRdb table, and some are missing; sequencing was by immunoSEQ multiplex PCR. This table has 200,000 to 250,000 clones, approximately 90% appearing once. The data derive from a study of Ad26.COV2.S vaccination and SARS-CoV-2 variants. The wider study: Donor was assigned to the Ad26.COV2.S arm of trial COV1001. By the intramuscular route, Ad26.COV2.S was given once, or twice 56 days apart. Study observations and caveats: It was found that vaccine and placebo recipients had similar non-spike TCR breadth.

Here the sequenced sample was peripheral blood, taken in a trial of Ad26.COV2.S vaccine versus placebo. The source is a person between 18 and 65 years old who received the Ad26.COV2.S COVID-19 vaccine or a placebo.

The CDR3 DNA reads as TGTGCCAGCTCACCAGGGTCGGCAGGGAATGAAAAACTGTTTTTT. Protein: CASSPGSAGNEKLFF. The genes are TRBV18 and TRBJ1-4, with a tentative D call TRBD1 (5 bases). Germline loops: CDR1 KGHSH, CDR2 LQKENI. Trimming pared 2 bases from V and 5 bases from J, leaving 12 bases between. The CDR3 runs 15 residues. Combining the CDR3 with reference TRBV18 and TRBJ1-4 gives the whole variable domain NAGVMQNPRHLVRRRGQEARLRCSPMKGHSHVYWYRQLPEEGLKFMVYLQKENIIDESGMPKERFSAEFPKEGPSILRIQQVVRGDSAAYFCASSPGSAGNEKLFFGSGTQLSVL.